These 20 T cell receptor beta chains came from one sample sequenced in a study of shared clonotypes between healthy human individuals. Terminally differentiated effector memory CD45RA+ cells were excluded by CCR7 positive selection of CD45RO-negative cells. Produced via immunoSEQ multiplex PCR; TCRdb's table is partial and in-frame only. The data show roughly 1,800,000 clones, approximately 94% seen once. Sequences were obtained from naive CD8+ T cells sorted from blood. The receptor source for this set is a young man in good health.

This chain joins TRBV11-3 and TRBJ2-1; 10 bases match TRBD1. Losses at the gene ends were 0 bases for V and 8 bases for J; bases not matched to a gene: 7. In germline, CDR1 is SGHNT, CDR2 YENEEA. The CDR3 loop spans 16 amino acids. This chain's CDR3 is CASSLDAGTGVDEQFF. The DNA for the CDR3 is TGTGCCAGCAGCTTAGACGCAGGGACAGGGGTTGATGAGCAGTTCTTC. Variable domain in full (rest from reference TRBV11-3 and TRBJ2-1): EAGVVQSPRYKIIEKKQPVAFWCNPISGHNTLYWYLQNLGQGPELLIRYENEEAVDDSQLPKDRFSAERLKGVDSTLKIQPAELGDSAVYLCASSLDAGTGVDEQFFGPGTRLTVL.

V usage is TRBV27 and J usage is TRBJ1-3, with 8 bases that match TRBD1. V shed 7 bases and J 0 bases; nucleotides not matched to a gene: 5. CDR1 is MNHEY, CDR2 SMNVEV, per germline (reference sequence). This CDR3 is built from 15 residues. CDR3 DNA: TGTGCCAGCATAGGGCAGGGGGCCTCTGGAAACACCATATATTTT. Protein: CASIGQGASGNTIYF.

V gene TRBV7-9 combines with J gene TRBJ2-5; D is perhaps TRBD1 or TRBD2 (5 bases each). The length of the CDR3 is 17 residues. Trimming stripped 3 bases from V and 2 bases from J, with 19 bases between. Looked up from germline, CDR1 is SEHNR and CDR2 is FQNEAQ (reference sequence). The CDR3, as DNA: TGTGCCAGCAGCTTTGACTGGGGTGAGGGGCTTCAAGAGACCCAGTACTTC. Amino acids: CASSFDWGEGLQETQYF.

V is TRBV7-9 and J is TRBJ2-7; possibly TRBD1 for D (6 bases). Germline assignment: CDR1 SEHNR and CDR2 FQNEAQ (reference sequence). The CDR3 length is 12 residues. The V gene lost 5 bases and the J gene lost 6 bases, with 11 bases spanning the gap. Here the CDR3 reads CASSQGQLEQYF. The CDR3, as DNA: TGTGCCAGCAGCCAAGGACAGCTCGAGCAGTACTTC.

The chain has TRBV10-2 and TRBJ2-7, with 9 bases aligning to TRBD1. This CDR3 contains 15 residues. J lost 4 bases, V lost 2 bases, and 6 bases had no gene match. The germline V gene has CDR1 WSHSY and CDR2 SAAADI. CDR3 region: CASSEGQGMRYEQYF. The CDR3 bases are TGCGCCAGCAGTGAGGGACAGGGGATGCGATACGAGCAGTACTTC.

The chain combines TRBV4-3 with TRBJ2-2; either TRBD1 or TRBD2 may supply D (5 bases each). Trimming left V 3 bases short and J 4 bases short, with 15 bases between. The CDR3 runs to 16 residues. The germline gives CDR1 LGHNA, CDR2 YSLEER. The CDR3 region has the DNA TGCGCCAGCAGCCACGTCGTGGGGCGGGCCACCGGGGAGCTGTTTTTT. It specifies CASSHVVGRATGELFF.

The rearrangement uses TRBV7-9 and TRBJ2-7; D might be TRBD1 (6 bases). CDR1 is SEHNR, CDR2 FQNEAQ, per germline (reference sequence). Trimming pared 8 bases from V and 4 bases from J, leaving 21 bases between. This CDR3 contains 15 residues. The CDR3 sequence: CASLSRAGAVYEQYF. The CDR3 region has the DNA TGTGCCAGCCTCTCACGGGCAGGGGCAGTTTACGAGCAGTACTTC.

The gene calls are TRBV9 and TRBJ2-3; D not resolved. Trimming removed 0 bases from V and 2 bases from J, with 10 bases in between. Germline-derived CDR1 and CDR2 are SGDLS and YYNGEE. This CDR3 has 15 amino acids. CDR3 nucleotides: TGTGCCAGCAGCGTAGGTGGGTCGGTCACAGATACGCAGTATTTT. Encoded protein: CASSVGGSVTDTQYF.

The rearrangement uses TRBV30 and TRBJ1-3, with 7 bases matching TRBD1. The V gene's germline CDR1 is GTSNPN and CDR2 SVGIG (reference sequence). The CDR3 is made up of 14 amino acids. V shed 4 bases, J shed 2 bases, and the junction held 5 bases outside the gene matches. CDR3 bases: TGTGCCTGGATCGGGGACAGCCCTGGAAACACCATATATTTT. Translated, it gives CAWIGDSPGNTIYF.

V is TRBV9 and J is TRBJ2-7, with TRBD2 matching 8 bases. The J segment lost 6 bases and the V segment lost 5 bases, leaving 13 bases of the junction unmatched. Germline-derived CDR1 and CDR2 are SGDLS and YYNGEE. The CDR3 is made up of 15 amino acids. Here the CDR3 reads CASSAQRERGLEQYF. CDR3 nucleotide sequence: TGTGCCAGCAGTGCCCAGCGGGAGAGGGGACTCGAGCAGTACTTC.

Turning to this clone: The same CDR3 also results from other DNA sequences found in this sample. The gene calls are TRBV28 and TRBJ2-2; D perhaps matches TRBD1 (5 bases). V gave up 3 bases and J gave up 5 bases, with 10 bases separating them. The CDR3 has 14 residues. CDR1 is MDHEN, CDR2 SYDVKM, per germline. The CDR3 DNA reads TGTGCCAGCAGTTTGGCAGGGTCGACCGGGGAGCTGTTTTTT. Residues: CASSLAGSTGELFF.

Details on this clone: The sample has other DNA sequences that encode this CDR3 too. This sequence joins TRBV5-6 and TRBJ2-1, with no clear D. CDR3 size: 12 residues. Trimming pared 2 bases from V and 3 bases from J, leaving 3 bases between. Germline values: CDR1 SGHDT, CDR2 YYEEEE. The CDR3 loop reads CASSFGYNEQFF. CDR3 nucleotides: TGTGCCAGCAGCTTCGGCTACAATGAGCAGTTCTTC.

The V call is TRBV5-6, the J call TRBJ2-1, with 13 bases lining up with TRBD2. V lost 3 bases and J lost 3; bases outside the gene matches: 3. This CDR3 has 16 amino acids. Germline lookup yields CDR1 SGHDT and CDR2 YYEEEE. The CDR3 protein is CASSSGLAGFYNEQFF. The DNA for the CDR3 is TGTGCCAGCAGCTCGGGACTAGCGGGATTCTACAATGAGCAGTTCTTC. The whole variable domain, filled in from reference TRBV5-6 and TRBJ2-1, reads DAGVTQSPTHLIKTRGQQVTLRCSPKSGHDTVSWYQQALGQGPQFIFQYYEEEERQRGNFPDRFSGHQFPNYSSELNVNALLLGDSALYLCASSSGLAGFYNEQFFGPGTRLTVL.

The chain recombines TRBV2 with TRBJ1-1; D might be TRBD1 (5 bases). CDR3 length equals 13 residues. The germline V and J ends were trimmed by 5 bases and 4 bases, with 11 bases remaining between them. The germline gives CDR1 SNHLY, CDR2 FYNNEI. In DNA form, the CDR3 reads TGTGCCAGCAGTTCAGGCGGGGGCACTGAAGCTTTCTTT. Its translation: CASSSGGGTEAFF.

The V gene is TRBV4-1, the J gene TRBJ2-3; tentatively, D is TRBD1 or TRBD2 (5 bases each). From germline, CDR1 is MGHRA and CDR2 YSYEKL. The CDR3 runs 18 residues. Trimming shortened V by 3 bases and J by 4 bases, and 23 bases separated the two germline ends. The DNA for the CDR3 is TGCGCCAGCAGCCACACCGGGACCCCAGTTGAAGATGCAGATACGCAGTATTTT. Residues: CASSHTGTPVEDADTQYF.

This clone was observed once. V is TRBV10-3 and J is TRBJ2-2, with 7 positions matching TRBD1. The germline CDR1 and CDR2 sequences are ENHRY and SYGVKD. After removal of 8 bases from V and 8 bases from J, the junction contained 8 bases not matched to a gene. The CDR3 contains 13 residues. As DNA, the CDR3 is TGTGCCATCCTAGAACAGGGGTCTGGGGAGCTGTTTTTT. It specifies CAILEQGSGELFF.

The chain combines TRBV4-1 with TRBJ2-7, with 12 bases fitting TRBD2. There are 16 residues in the CDR3. V gave up 1 base and J gave up 4 bases; unmatched junction bases: 5. Germline values: CDR1 MGHRA, CDR2 YSYEKL. CDR3 region: CASSQVSSGGAYEQYF. In DNA, the CDR3 is TGCGCCAGCAGCCAAGTTTCTAGCGGGGGGGCATACGAGCAGTACTTC.

The chain carries TRBV29-1 and TRBJ2-7, with 9 bases identical to TRBD1. The length of the CDR3 is 15 residues. V was clipped by 5 bases and J by 0 bases; unmatched bases: 8. The germline V gene encodes CDR1 SQVTM and CDR2 ANQGSEA. The CDR3 is CSVTHGQGSSYEQYF. CDR3 bases: TGCAGCGTTACCCACGGACAGGGGAGCTCCTACGAGCAGTACTTC.

This clone came up once. V usage is TRBV6-5 and J usage is TRBJ2-7; 16 bases are a match to TRBD2. After removal of 4 bases from V and 2 bases from J, the junction contained 2 bases not matched to a gene. The CDR3 sequence is 16 residues long. CDR1 is MNHEY and CDR2 is SVGAGI in the germline V gene. The CDR3 sequence: CASSLGLAGGTYEQYF. The CDR3 DNA follows: TGTGCCAGCAGTTTGGGACTAGCGGGAGGGACCTACGAGCAGTACTTC.

The rearrangement joins TRBV4-1 to TRBJ2-3; possible D gene TRBD1, 5 bases. This CDR3 has 15 amino acids. The V end lost 0 bases, the J end lost 3 bases, and 10 bases lay between the germline ends. Per the germline V gene, CDR1 is MGHRA and CDR2 is YSYEKL. CDR3 amino acids: CASSQEFRDTDTQYF. CDR3 coding DNA: TGCGCCAGCAGCCAAGAATTCAGGGATACAGATACGCAGTATTTT.